The T cell receptor (beta chain) under discussion was sequenced for a study of response to subunit inactivated influenza vaccine. TCRdb passed the RT-PCR reads through MiXCR, listing each CDR3 protein once. This table has about 800,000 distinct CDR3 sequences, 20% to 25% appearing once. In regard to this clonotype: Its matching antigen is unknown.

V lost 1 base to trimming and J lost 5 bases; unmatched junction nucleotides: 10. The CDR3 extends over 17 amino acids. Germline V gene data show CDR1 as LGHNA and CDR2 as YSLEER. Points from the study as a whole: Researchers suggested that each seasonal influenza vaccination recruits few new T cells.

Material: PBMCs from blood, obtained roughly 5 days after vaccination. V usage is TRBV4-3 and J usage is TRBJ2-5; 10 bases map to TRBD1. The receptor was isolated from a man aged 45-60 years who received an inactivated influenza vaccine. The CDR3 DNA reads as TGCGCCAGCAGCCAAGCCGTTGGACAGGGGGATGAGGAGACCCAGTACTTC. This gives the protein CASSQAVGQGDEETQYF.